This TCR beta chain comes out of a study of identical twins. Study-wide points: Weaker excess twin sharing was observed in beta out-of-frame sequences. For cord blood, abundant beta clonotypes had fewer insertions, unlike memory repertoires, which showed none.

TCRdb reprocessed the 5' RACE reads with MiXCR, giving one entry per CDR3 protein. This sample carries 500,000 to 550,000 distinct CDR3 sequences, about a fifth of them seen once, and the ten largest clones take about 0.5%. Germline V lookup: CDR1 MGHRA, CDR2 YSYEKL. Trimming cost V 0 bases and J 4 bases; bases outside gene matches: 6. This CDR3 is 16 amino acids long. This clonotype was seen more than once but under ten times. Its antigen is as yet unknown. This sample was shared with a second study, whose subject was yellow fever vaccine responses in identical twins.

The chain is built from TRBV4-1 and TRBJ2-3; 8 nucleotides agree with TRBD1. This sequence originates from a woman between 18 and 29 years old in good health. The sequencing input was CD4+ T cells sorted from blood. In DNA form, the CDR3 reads TGCGCCAGCAGCCAAGACGCAGGGGGCTTTCCAGATACGCAGTATTTT. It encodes CASSQDAGGFPDTQYF.